This T cell receptor (beta chain) was identified during a study of T cell repertoires in cytomegalovirus infection. Study at large: Signatures in public TCR beta sequences pointed to both CMV infection and matching HLA type. The study's findings and limits: Pooled public TCR beta family frequency picked out CMV carriers with the relevant HLA. Ex vivo, HLA-C-restricted CMV-specific TCR beta clonotypes prevailed over the rest of the response.

From germline, CDR1 is SGHDT and CDR2 YYEEEE. The CDR3 contains 16 residues. Trimming took 2 bases from V and 4 from J; bases not matched to a gene: 8. Regarding this clonotype: Its specificity is not known.

TCRdb reanalysed the reads using MiXCR and keeps one entry per CDR3 protein. The table has a few hundred thousand distinct CDR3 sequences, less than 30% seen once. This rearrangement joins TRBV5-6 to TRBJ2-3, with 9 bases fitting TRBD2. The sequencing input was PBMCs. The receptor was isolated from a human donor in good health (CMV status not recorded). Some clones in this sample may be carry-over from other donors' samples. The CDR3 here is CASSFSGLAGADTQYF. CDR3 coding DNA: TGTGCCAGCAGCTTTTCGGGACTAGCAGGCGCAGATACGCAGTATTTT.